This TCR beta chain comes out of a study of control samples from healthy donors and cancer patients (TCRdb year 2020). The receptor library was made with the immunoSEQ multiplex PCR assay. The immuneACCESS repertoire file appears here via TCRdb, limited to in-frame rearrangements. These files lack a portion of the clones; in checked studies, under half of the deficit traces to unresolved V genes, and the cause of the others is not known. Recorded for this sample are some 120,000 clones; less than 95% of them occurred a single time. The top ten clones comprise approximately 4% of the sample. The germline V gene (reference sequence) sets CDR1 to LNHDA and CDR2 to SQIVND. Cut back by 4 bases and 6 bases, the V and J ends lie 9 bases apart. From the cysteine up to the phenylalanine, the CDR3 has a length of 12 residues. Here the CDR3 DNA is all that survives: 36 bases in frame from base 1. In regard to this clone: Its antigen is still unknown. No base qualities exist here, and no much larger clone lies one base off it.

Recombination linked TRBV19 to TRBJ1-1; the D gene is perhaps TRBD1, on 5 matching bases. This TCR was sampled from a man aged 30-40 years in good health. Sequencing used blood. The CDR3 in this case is CASSTGLAEAFF. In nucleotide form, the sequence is TGTGCCAGTAGTACAGGGTTAGCTGAAGCTTTCTTT.